The next 29 T cell receptor beta chains were all read from a single sample in a study of blood T cell repertoires in COVID-19. TCRdb's table, derived via immunoSEQ multiplex PCR, lists solely in-frame clones and lacks some. This table has over 130,000 clones, 75% to 80% appearing once. The sequenced sample consisted of PBMCs or T cells enriched from blood (not recorded which). The receptor source for this set is a woman between 45 and 65 years old who had recovered from COVID-19.

The sample holds one count of this clone. V is TRBV29-1 and J is TRBJ2-2; D is perhaps TRBD1 (5 bases). The V and J ends lost 4 bases and 0 bases respectively, with 6 bases between them. CDR3 size: 13 residues. CDR1 and CDR2 (germline): SQVTM, ANQGSEA. CDR3 region: CSVGTTNTGELFF. CDR3 nucleotide sequence: TGCAGCGTTGGGACAACGAACACCGGGGAGCTGTTTTTT.

This clone was seen a few times. This sequence joins TRBV9 and TRBJ2-1; 9 bases align to TRBD2. The J segment lost 7 bases and the V segment lost 2 bases, leaving 10 bases of the junction unmatched. In germline, CDR1 is SGDLS, CDR2 YYNGEE. There are 16 residues in the CDR3. The CDR3 sequence: CASSVRLAGAKNEQFF. CDR3 in DNA: TGTGCCAGCAGCGTTCGGTTAGCGGGGGCAAAGAATGAGCAGTTCTTC.

The CDR3 coding sequence is TGTGCCAGCAGTTATGACATACCCAAAGGCAATCAGCCCCAGCATTTT. Its translation is CASSYDIPKGNQPQHF. V usage is TRBV6-2 or TRBV6-3 and J usage is TRBJ1-5, with unresolved D. This CDR3 is built from 16 residues. Germline lookup yields CDR1 MNHEY and CDR2 SVGEGT. The V end was cut by 3 bases, the J end by 2 bases, with 14 bases between.

The rearrangement links TRBV11-2 to TRBJ1-2, with 11 bases matching TRBD1. The CDR3 runs to 16 residues. The germline V gene encodes CDR1 SGHAT and CDR2 FQNNGV. The V gene end was trimmed by 1 base and the J gene end by 4 bases; junction bases not matched to a gene: 5. The CDR3 DNA follows: TGTGCCAGCAGCTTAGCTCGGACAGGGGGCGGCTATGGCTACACCTTC. Translating gives CASSLARTGGGYGYTF. The variable domain in full, with the rest retrieved from reference TRBV11-2 and TRBJ1-2, is EAGVAQSPRYKIIEKRQSVAFWCNPISGHATLYWYQQILGQGPKLLIQFQNNGVVDDSQLPKDRFSAERLKGVDSTLKIQPAKLEDSAVYLCASSLARTGGGYGYTFGSGTRLTVV.

The chain links TRBV27 to TRBJ1-1; D is perhaps TRBD1 (6 bases). Germline V gene data show CDR1 as MNHEY and CDR2 as SMNVEV (reference sequence). This CDR3 is 15 amino acids long. The ends were cut back, 6 bases at V and 4 bases at J, with 18 bases in the middle. CDR3 in DNA: TGTGCCAGCAGCCACCGGGCAGGGGTTGGCACTGAAGCTTTCTTT. It translates to CASSHRAGVGTEAFF.

The DNA of the CDR3 is TGCGCCAGCAGCTTGGCCCCAGGGGCCTACAATCAGCCCCAGCATTTT. Its protein is CASSLAPGAYNQPQHF. V is TRBV5-1 and J is TRBJ1-5; a weak D match, TRBD1 (6 bases). The CDR3 contains 16 residues. V was pared by 0 bases and J by 3 bases, with 13 bases between. Germline-derived CDR1 and CDR2 are SGHRS and YFSETQ.

V gene TRBV5-6 combines with J gene TRBJ1-3; 7 bases line up with TRBD1. The CDR3 sequence is 17 residues long. Germline lookup yields CDR1 SGHDT and CDR2 YYEEEE. V shed 3 bases, J shed 4 bases, and the junction held 13 bases outside the gene matches. Here the CDR3 DNA reads TGTGCCAGCAGCTATCGAAAACAGGGGCTGAGAGGAAACACCATATATTTT. Translating it yields CASSYRKQGLRGNTIYF.

The chain uses TRBV30 and TRBJ1-6; D is possibly TRBD1 (6 bases). CDR3 length equals 14 residues. Trimming left V 4 bases short and J 6 bases short, with 13 bases between. Germline V gene sequence: CDR1 GTSNPN, CDR2 SVGIG (reference sequence). The CDR3 nucleotides read TGTGCCTGGACCCTCACCAGGGGTAATTCACCCCTCCACTTT. This encodes CAWTLTRGNSPLHF. Full variable domain (outside the CDR3, taken from reference TRBV30 and TRBJ1-6): SQTIHQWPATLVQPVGSPLSLECTVEGTSNPNLYWYRQAAGRGLQLLFYSVGIGQISSEVPQNLSASRPQDRQFILSSKKLLLSDSGFYLCAWTLTRGNSPLHFGNGTRLTVT.

This clone was detected a few times. The chain uses TRBV3-1 (or the pseudogene TRBV3-2) and TRBJ1-1; unclear D gene. There are 16 residues in the CDR3. The V gene's germline CDR1 is LGHDT and CDR2 YNNKEL (reference sequence). V shed 4 bases and J shed 2 bases, with 17 bases lying between them. The DNA of the CDR3 is TGTGCCAGCAGCCGCAATATAGCGGAGCCTAACACTGAAGCTTTCTTT. Protein product: CASSRNIAEPNTEAFF.

The V call is TRBV4-1, the J call TRBJ2-2; possible D gene TRBD2, 6 bases. Germline CDR1 MGHRA, CDR2 YSYEKL. The CDR3 covers 15 residues. The germline V and J ends were trimmed by 1 base and 1 base, with 7 bases remaining between them. CDR3 DNA: TGCGCCAGCAGCCAAGTGGGACTGAACACCGGGGAGCTGTTTTTT. Translation: CASSQVGLNTGELFF.

This clone was observed a handful of times. The V and J genes are TRBV6-1 and TRBJ1-4; a possible D gene is TRBD1 (5 bases). This CDR3 is 11 amino acids long. The germline CDR1 and CDR2 sequences are MNHNS and SASEGT. Trimming shortened V by 2 bases and J by 12 bases, and 7 bases separated the two germline ends. This chain's CDR3 is CASSEFRELFF. For the CDR3, the DNA is TGTGCCAGCAGTGAATTCAGGGAACTGTTTTTT.

The sample holds a few counts of this clone. This chain links TRBV28 with TRBJ2-3; no definite D call. CDR1 is MDHEN and CDR2 is SYDVKM in the germline V gene. The CDR3 runs 10 residues. V lost 5 bases and J lost 8, with 5 bases in between. Here the CDR3 reads CASSRLTQYF. The DNA for the CDR3 is TGTGCCAGCAGTCGACTTACGCAGTATTTT.

This chain connects TRBV21-1 to TRBJ1-1. TRBV21-1 represents a pseudogene. This CDR3 has 11 residues. The DNA for the CDR3 is TGTGCCAGCAGCTGCACGGGAGAAGCTTTCTTT. This codes for CASSCTGEAFF.

The table lists this clone with a count of one. The chain employs TRBV5-4 and TRBJ2-7; 9 bases map to TRBD2. V dropped 4 bases and J dropped 2; count of bases not matched to a gene: 4. Germline CDR1 SGHNT, CDR2 YYREEE (reference sequence). This CDR3 has 14 residues. The CDR3 coding sequence is TGTGCCAGCAGCCGGACTAGCGCCGCCTACGAGCAGTACTTC. Amino acids: CASSRTSAAYEQYF.

This chain links TRBV27 with TRBJ2-7; possible D gene TRBD2, 6 bases. Trimming cost V 5 bases and J 3 bases, with 17 bases left between them. This CDR3 comprises 15 residues. Germline-derived CDR1 and CDR2 are MNHEY and SMNVEV (reference sequence). For the CDR3, the DNA is TGTGCCAGCAGTCCCTGGGACTCGTCCAGCTACGAGCAGTACTTC. Its translation: CASSPWDSSSYEQYF.

This clone came up a few times. This chain connects TRBV3-1 (or the pseudogene TRBV3-2) to TRBJ1-2; D perhaps matches TRBD1 (6 bases). This CDR3 has 13 amino acids. V was shortened by 4 bases and J by 8 bases, with 14 bases between the two germline ends. In germline, CDR1 is LGHDT, CDR2 YNNKEL (reference sequence). Here the CDR3 DNA reads TGTGCCAGCAGCCCCGGGGGGCTTAGAGGCTACACCTTC. Translation gives CASSPGGLRGYTF.

This clone has a count of ten or more. CDR3 region: CASSPPRTSGAREQYF. As DNA, the CDR3 is TGTGCCAGCAGCCCTCCACGGACTAGCGGGGCTCGCGAGCAGTACTTC. The chain uses TRBV7-3 and TRBJ2-7; 12 bases are shared with TRBD2. CDR1 and CDR2 from the germline V gene are SGHTA and FQGTGA. The CDR3 is 16 amino acids. V trimming: 5 bases; J trimming: 6 bases; junction bases outside the gene matches: 11.

This clone was found once. The chain recombines TRBV30 with TRBJ2-3, with 7 nucleotides matching TRBD2. CDR3 length: 14 residues. With 5 bases clipped from V and 5 bases from J, the junction kept 10 bases outside the gene matches. The germline V gene encodes CDR1 GTSNPN and CDR2 SVGIG (reference sequence). CDR3 DNA: TGTGCCTGGTCACGGGGGGACCTTCGAGATACGCAGTATTTT. It translates to CAWSRGDLRDTQYF.

This chain connects TRBV30 to TRBJ1-2, with TRBD1 matching 8 bases. The CDR3 runs 15 residues. Germline assignment: CDR1 GTSNPN and CDR2 SVGIG (reference sequence). V trimming: 1 base; J trimming: 8 bases; junction bases outside the gene matches: 12. CDR3 region: CAWSGTGYSRPGYTF. The DNA of the CDR3 is TGTGCCTGGAGTGGGACAGGGTATTCCCGGCCAGGCTACACCTTC. The full variable domain, completed using reference TRBV30 and TRBJ1-2, is SQTIHQWPATLVQPVGSPLSLECTVEGTSNPNLYWYRQAAGRGLQLLFYSVGIGQISSEVPQNLSASRPQDRQFILSSKKLLLSDSGFYLCAWSGTGYSRPGYTFGSGTRLTVV.

The chain links TRBV7-9 to TRBJ2-5; TRBD1 might be the D (7 bases). The CDR3 is 19 amino acids. V lost 3 bases, J lost 5 bases, and 28 bases lay in between. The germline V gene has CDR1 SEHNR and CDR2 FQNEAQ (reference sequence). The CDR3 spells CASSFRGLRWGATRETQYF. As DNA, the CDR3 is TGTGCCAGCAGCTTTAGGGGGCTACGCTGGGGGGCGACAAGGGAGACCCAGTACTTC.

J is TRBJ2-7 and V is TRBV18, with 10 bases fitting TRBD1. The CDR3 spans 17 residues. The germline gives CDR1 KGHSH, CDR2 LQKENI. Trimming cost V 3 bases and J 3 bases; bases outside gene matches: 11. The CDR3 region is CASSPLRGTGDNYEQYF. The CDR3 DNA follows: TGTGCCAGCTCACCTCTGAGGGGGACAGGGGATAACTACGAGCAGTACTTC.

V and J are TRBV9 and TRBJ2-1; weak D call: TRBD2 (5 bases). The germline gives CDR1 SGDLS, CDR2 YYNGEE. The CDR3 sequence is 16 residues long. V was trimmed by 1 base and J by 0 bases, leaving 11 bases between them. The CDR3 sequence is CASSVNRGVSYNEQFF. The CDR3 DNA reads TGTGCCAGCAGCGTAAACCGGGGAGTCTCCTACAATGAGCAGTTCTTC.

This chain connects TRBV7-3 to TRBJ2-3, with 7 nucleotides matching TRBD2. This CDR3 is 14 amino acids long. Germline CDR1 and CDR2: SGHTA and FQGTGA. V was pared by 2 bases and J by 6 bases, with 5 bases of the junction left unmatched. The CDR3 DNA is TGTGCCAGCAGCTTATCGCGGGAGAGGGATACGCAGTATTTT. Amino acid sequence: CASSLSRERDTQYF.

This clone has a single count. The gene calls are TRBV5-6 and TRBJ2-2; 12 bases align to TRBD2. CDR1 and CDR2 (germline): SGHDT, YYEEEE. V dropped 2 bases and J dropped 3; count of bases not matched to a gene: 2. The CDR3 has 16 residues. The DNA for the CDR3 is TGTGCCAGCAGCTTCCCTAGCGGGGGGGACACCGGGGAGCTGTTTTTT. Amino acid sequence: CASSFPSGGDTGELFF. The whole variable domain, filled in from reference TRBV5-6 and TRBJ2-2, reads DAGVTQSPTHLIKTRGQQVTLRCSPKSGHDTVSWYQQALGQGPQFIFQYYEEEERQRGNFPDRFSGHQFPNYSSELNVNALLLGDSALYLCASSFPSGGDTGELFFGEGSRLTVL.

The chain has TRBV3-1 (or the pseudogene TRBV3-2) and TRBJ2-1, with 8 bases fitting TRBD2. The ends lost 4 bases at V and 4 bases at J; junction bases unmatched: 3. Germline lookup yields CDR1 LGHDT and CDR2 YNNKEL (reference sequence). The CDR3 contains 14 residues. The CDR3 coding sequence is TGTGCCAGCAGCCCAGTAGCGGGGTACAATGAGCAGTTCTTC. Residues: CASSPVAGYNEQFF.

This clone has at least ten counts. The chain uses TRBV9 and TRBJ2-1; TRBD2 is a possible D gene (6 bases). This CDR3 is 13 amino acids long. The V gene's germline CDR1 is SGDLS and CDR2 YYNGEE. Trimming cost V 4 bases and J 4 bases, with 9 bases left between them. The DNA of the CDR3 is TGTGCCAGCAGCCCCCGGGAGTACAATGAGCAGTTCTTC. As protein: CASSPREYNEQFF.

The chain carries TRBV27 and TRBJ2-1, with 12 bases aligning to TRBD2. J was trimmed by 2 bases and V by 7 bases; bases with no gene match: 3. The CDR3 is 15 amino acids. Germline loops: CDR1 MNHEY, CDR2 SMNVEV (reference sequence). CDR3 in amino acids: CASTLAGGPYNEQFF. In DNA, the CDR3 is TGTGCCAGCACTCTAGCGGGAGGGCCCTACAATGAGCAGTTCTTC.

J is TRBJ1-3 and V is TRBV19; 9 positions match TRBD1. The CDR3 is made up of 16 amino acids. Germline V gene lookup returns CDR1 LNHDA and CDR2 SQIVND (reference sequence). V shed 2 bases, J shed 4 bases, and the junction held 6 bases outside the gene matches. The CDR3 DNA follows: TGTGCCAGTAGTATATTAGACAGGGGGTTCGGAAACACCATATATTTT. Translating gives CASSILDRGFGNTIYF.

This chain links TRBV7-8 with TRBJ1-4, with 9 bases lining up with TRBD1. The junction had 5 bases not matched to a gene; V was cut back by 2 bases and J by 7 bases. This CDR3 is 15 amino acids long. The germline V gene has CDR1 SGHVS and CDR2 FQNEAQ. CDR3: CASSLLPGQGEKLFF. CDR3 nucleotide sequence: TGTGCCAGCAGCTTACTACCGGGACAGGGTGAAAAACTGTTTTTT.